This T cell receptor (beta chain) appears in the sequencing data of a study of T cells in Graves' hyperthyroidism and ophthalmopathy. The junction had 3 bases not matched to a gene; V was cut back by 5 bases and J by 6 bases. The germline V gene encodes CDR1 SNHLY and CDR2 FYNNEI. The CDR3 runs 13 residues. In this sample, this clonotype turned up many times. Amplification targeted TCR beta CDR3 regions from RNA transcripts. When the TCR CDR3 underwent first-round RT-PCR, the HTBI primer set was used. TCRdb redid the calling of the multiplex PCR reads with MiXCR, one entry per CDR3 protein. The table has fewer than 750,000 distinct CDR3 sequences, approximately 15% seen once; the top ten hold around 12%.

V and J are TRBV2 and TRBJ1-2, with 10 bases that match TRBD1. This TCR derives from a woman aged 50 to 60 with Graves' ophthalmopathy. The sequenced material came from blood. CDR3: CASSPDRGHGYTF. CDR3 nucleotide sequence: TGTGCCAGCAGTCCCGACAGGGGGCATGGCTACACCTTC.